Listed here are 21 T cell receptor beta chains from one sample, sequenced in a study of blood T cells in healthy people across ages. A second PCR of 7 to 11 cycles used a sample-barcoded 5' primer and a J-beta primer mix. TCRdb analysed the 5' RACE reads with MiXCR anew, one entry per CDR3 protein. This table has about 620,000 distinct CDR3 sequences, approximately 52% appearing once. The sample consisted of blood. The receptor set was obtained from a woman older than 75 in good health.

Regarding this clonotype: This may be a read error: a much more frequent sequence differs by one nucleotide. This sequence joins TRBV5-1 and TRBJ2-1; D tentatively fits TRBD1 or TRBD2 (5 bases each). There are 14 residues in the CDR3. Germline V CDR1 and CDR2: SGHRS, YFSETQ. CDR3 residues: CASSRDPTSNGQFF. In DNA form, the CDR3 reads TGCGCCAGCAGCCGGGACCCGACTTCCAATGGGCAGTTCTTC.

This clonotype was detected only a few times. V is TRBV11-2 and J is TRBJ1-2, with TRBD1 matching 9 bases. Trimming at V came to 6 bases and at J to 7 bases, leaving 6 bases not matched to a gene. Germline V gene sequence: CDR1 SGHAT, CDR2 FQNNGV. The CDR3 spans 13 residues. CDR3 sequence (DNA): TGTGCCAGCAGTCGTACAGGGGGCAGTGGCTACACCTTC. Amino acid sequence: CASSRTGGSGYTF.

This clonotype was recorded many times. V is TRBV15 and J is TRBJ2-7; D is ambiguous. V was clipped by 1 base and J by 0 bases, with 10 bases between them. Germline V gene sequence: CDR1 LNHNV, CDR2 YYDKDF (reference sequence). The CDR3 totals 15 residues. CDR3 bases: TGTGCCACCAGCAGAGTGGCAGGAAGCTCCTACGAGCAGTACTTC. Translating gives CATSRVAGSSYEQYF.

The J gene is TRBJ2-3, the V gene TRBV6-6; TRBD2 matches at 9 bases. V lost 4 bases, J lost 4 bases, and 12 bases stayed unmatched. The CDR3 sequence is 17 residues long. CDR1 and CDR2 (germline): MNHNY, SVGAGI (reference sequence). The CDR3 nucleotides are TGTGCCAGCAGTTCGCAGAAGGGAGCGGGGGGCTCAGATACGCAGTATTTT. Its protein is CASSSQKGAGGSDTQYF.

The rearrangement uses TRBV20-1 and TRBJ2-1; 7 bases agree with TRBD2. The end of the DNA aligns better with TRBJ2-7, so the J call may be wrong. The CDR3 contains 16 residues. Germline CDR1 reads DFQATT; CDR2 reads SNEGSKA (reference sequence). The CDR3 sequence is CSAITPRDGRPGEQYF. CDR3 DNA: TGCAGTGCCATTACGCCACGGGACGGGAGGCCGGGCGAGCAGTACTTC.

The chain couples TRBV5-1 to TRBJ2-1; D is perhaps TRBD2 (7 bases). V was cut by 4 bases and J by 7 bases, with 15 bases left in between. The CDR3 has 14 amino acids. Germline lookup yields CDR1 SGHRS and CDR2 YFSETQ. In DNA, the CDR3 is TGCGCCAGCAGCGCCCCGGAGGGGGGGAATGAGCAGTTCTTC. This gives the protein CASSAPEGGNEQFF.

CDR3 residues: CASSTDGLLMNTEAFF. The CDR3 nucleotides are TGTGCCAGCAGTACGGACGGACTACTGATGAACACTGAAGCTTTCTTT. The rearrangement links TRBV12-3 or TRBV12-4 to TRBJ1-1, with D unclear. Trimming cost V 5 bases and J 0 bases, with 16 bases left between them. The CDR3 is 16 residues long.

This clonotype was seen at least ten times. V usage is TRBV2 and J usage is TRBJ2-7; D possibly corresponds to TRBD1 (7 bases). The CDR3 totals 14 residues. Trimming pared 9 bases from V and 2 bases from J, leaving 17 bases between. The germline V gene encodes CDR1 SNHLY and CDR2 FYNNEI. The CDR3 DNA reads TGTGCCAGTACTGAACAGGGGAGGACCTACGAGCAGTACTTC. Translating it yields CASTEQGRTYEQYF.

With regard to this clonotype: A much bigger clone sits one base away, suggesting this may be a read error. The CDR3 spells CGGEQGSDTQYF. The DNA of the CDR3 is TGCGGCGGAGAACAGGGGTCAGATACGCAGTATTTT. V gene TRBV29-1 combines with J gene TRBJ2-3, with 7 bases that match TRBD1. The CDR3 spans 12 residues. Germline lookup yields CDR1 SQVTM and CDR2 ANQGSEA.

About this clonotype itself: With a much larger clone just one base away, this may be a read error. The J gene is TRBJ2-1, the V gene TRBV12-3 or TRBV12-4; TRBD1 agrees at 8 bases. CDR3 length equals 17 residues. CDR3 nucleotides: TGTGCCAGCAGCAGGCGGACAGGGTATGGGTCCTACAATAAGCAGTTCTTC. Translated: CASSRRTGYGSYNKQFF.

This clonotype was found a few times. This chain uses TRBV28 with TRBJ1-2, with no clear D. The CDR3 covers 11 residues. CDR1 is MDHEN and CDR2 is SYDVKM in the germline V gene. V was cut by 2 bases and J by 6 bases, with 4 bases left in between. CDR3 DNA sequence: TGTGCCAGCAGTTTAATAGATGGCTACACCTTC. It codes for CASSLIDGYTF.

This clonotype was found a few times. This chain uses TRBV24-1 with TRBJ2-5; a possible D gene is TRBD2 (5 bases). CDR1 and CDR2 from the germline V gene are KGHDR and SFDVKD. The V and J ends lost 3 bases and 1 base respectively, with 11 bases between them. CDR3 length: 15 residues. The CDR3 DNA is TGTGCCACCAGTGATCCCCGAGGGCCCCAAGAGACCCAGTACTTC. It specifies CATSDPRGPQETQYF.

This chain connects TRBV7-6 to TRBJ2-7, with 7 bases identical to TRBD2. Germline V CDR1 and CDR2: SGHVS, FNYEAQ. The length of the CDR3 is 18 residues. V lost 1 base to trimming and J lost 1 base; unmatched junction nucleotides: 13. CDR3: CASSLGPPKTSQSYEQYF. The CDR3 DNA follows: TGTGCCAGCAGCTTAGGACCGCCTAAGACTAGCCAGTCCTACGAGCAGTACTTC.

The sample holds many counts of this clonotype. The CDR3 region is CASRVGGSSTEAFF. DNA of the CDR3: TGTGCCAGCAGGGTCGGCGGGTCCAGCACTGAAGCTTTCTTT. This chain connects TRBV7-9 to TRBJ1-1, with D hard to call. The germline V and J ends were trimmed by 6 bases and 4 bases, with 15 bases remaining between them. CDR1 and CDR2 (germline): SEHNR, FQNEAQ (reference sequence). The CDR3 loop spans 14 amino acids.

This clonotype showed up just once. This sequence joins TRBV5-1 and TRBJ2-7; maybe TRBD2 (5 bases). Germline V gene sequence: CDR1 SGHRS, CDR2 YFSETQ. The CDR3 is 11 residues long. V shed 7 bases and J shed 1 base, with 6 bases lying between them. CDR3 nucleotide sequence: TGCGCCAGCGAGCGGTCCTACGAGCAGTACTTC. As protein: CASERSYEQYF.

This clonotype has a handful of counts. V gene TRBV28 combines with J gene TRBJ2-4; D perhaps matches TRBD2 (6 bases). The V gene lost 3 bases and the J gene lost 15 bases, with 18 bases spanning the gap. Germline V lookup: CDR1 MDHEN, CDR2 SYDVKM. This CDR3 spans 13 amino acids. CDR3 DNA sequence: TGTGCCAGCAGTTTCCTTTCCGGGACTCCCGGGTACTTC. Translation gives CASSFLSGTPGYF.

About this clonotype: The junction differs from germline at one of its ends, possibly a read error. This chain connects TRBV20-1 to TRBJ1-2; 8 positions match TRBD1. The CDR3 runs 14 residues. Germline V gene lookup returns CDR1 DFQATT and CDR2 SNEGSKA (reference sequence). In DNA form, the CDR3 reads TGCAGTGTTAGACAAAACAGGGGGAACTATGGCTACACCTTC. Translation: CSVRQNRGNYGYTF.

This clonotype was seen many times. CDR3: CASSLNRHEQYF. Here the CDR3 DNA reads TGTGCCAGCAGTTTAAACCGCCACGAGCAGTACTTC. This chain links TRBV12-3 or TRBV12-4 with TRBJ2-7; D remains ambiguous. This CDR3 is built from 12 residues. The V end was cut by 2 bases, the J end by 5 bases, with 7 bases between.

V is TRBV25-1 and J is TRBJ2-3; D possibly corresponds to TRBD1 (7 bases). This CDR3 spans 14 amino acids. Trimming pared 7 bases from V and 1 base from J, leaving 12 bases between. CDR1 and CDR2 (germline): MGHDK, SYGVNS. The CDR3 loop reads CASNQGGGTDTQYF. In DNA, the CDR3 is TGTGCCAGCAACCAGGGGGGAGGCACAGATACGCAGTATTTT.

The CDR3 reads CASSRSRSPLHF. Here the CDR3 DNA reads TGTGCCAGCAGCCGCAGCCGGTCACCCCTCCACTTT. The rearrangement joins TRBV14 to TRBJ1-6; D gene ambiguous. Trimming removed 4 bases from V and 10 bases from J, with 8 bases in between. The V gene's germline CDR1 is SGHDN and CDR2 FVKESK. The CDR3 covers 12 residues.

The genes are TRBV25-1 and TRBJ1-6, with TRBD1 matching over 7 bases. V was pared by 1 base and J by 0 bases, with 6 bases of the junction left unmatched. Germline CDR1 reads MGHDK; CDR2 reads SYGVNS. The CDR3 has 18 amino acids. CDR3 protein: CASSESTTGSSYNSPLHF. CDR3 sequence (DNA): TGTGCCAGCAGTGAATCCACGACAGGGAGCTCCTATAATTCACCCCTCCACTTT.